These 19 T cell receptor beta chains were all obtained from the same sample, sequenced in a study of blood T cells in healthy people across ages. Next came a second PCR, run for about 6 to 12 cycles, which used a sample-barcoded 5' primer along with a J-beta primer mix. TCRdb reprocessed the 5' RACE reads with MiXCR, giving one entry per CDR3 protein. The repertoire consists of 1.5 million to 2 million distinct CDR3 sequences, with roughly 30% occurring once and the leading ten covering about 11%. The sample was blood. Every receptor here comes from a woman in her 30s in good health.

This chain links TRBV10-2 with TRBJ2-1, with D perhaps assigned TRBD1 or TRBD2 (5 bases each). V was shortened by 1 base and J by 3 bases, with 10 bases between the two germline ends. The CDR3 loop spans 15 amino acids. Germline values: CDR1 WSHSY, CDR2 SAAADI. In DNA form, the CDR3 reads TGCGCCAGCAGTGAGTGGGGGACCCTCTACAATGAGCAGTTCTTC. Residues: CASSEWGTLYNEQFF.

This clonotype was seen more than once but under ten times. The chain carries TRBV11-3 and TRBJ2-7; no definite D call. Trimming left V 1 base short and J 5 bases short, with 15 bases between. The CDR3 covers 15 residues. Germline CDR1 reads SGHNT; CDR2 reads YENEEA. This chain's CDR3 is CASSLGAGSGHEQYF. CDR3 coding DNA: TGTGCCAGCAGCTTAGGGGCAGGTTCGGGCCACGAGCAGTACTTC.

This chain uses TRBV29-1 with TRBJ1-1, with 10 bases matching TRBD1. The CDR3 is made up of 15 amino acids. Trimming cost V 6 bases and J 1 base; bases outside gene matches: 8. CDR1 is SQVTM, CDR2 ANQGSEA, per germline. The CDR3 DNA reads as TGCAGCGTCCGGGACAGGGGTTGGCGGAACACTGAAGCTTTCTTT. Its protein product is CSVRDRGWRNTEAFF.

This clonotype was counted many times. The chain carries TRBV29-1 and TRBJ1-2; 7 nucleotides match TRBD1. In germline, CDR1 is SQVTM, CDR2 ANQGSEA. The CDR3 is 12 amino acids. After removal of 4 bases from V and 5 bases from J, the junction contained 4 bases not matched to a gene. CDR3 amino acids: CSVGQGTYGYTF. CDR3 in DNA: TGCAGCGTTGGACAGGGAACATATGGCTACACCTTC.

The chain recombines TRBV24-1 with TRBJ2-5, with D possibly being TRBD1 (6 bases). Looked up from germline, CDR1 is KGHDR and CDR2 is SFDVKD. V gave up 4 bases and J gave up 1 base, with 9 bases separating them. The CDR3 spans 14 residues. The CDR3 here is CATSDSGAQETQYF. The CDR3 DNA follows: TGTGCCACCAGTGACTCAGGGGCCCAAGAGACCCAGTACTTC.

The table lists this clonotype with many counts. The genes are TRBV4-1 and TRBJ2-7; 9 bases line up with TRBD1. The CDR3 extends over 13 amino acids. Trimming cost V 3 bases and J 7 bases; bases outside gene matches: 4. Germline CDR1 MGHRA, CDR2 YSYEKL. This CDR3 is CASSHGTGPEQYF. The CDR3 DNA is TGCGCCAGCAGCCATGGGACAGGGCCGGAGCAGTACTTC.

This clonotype has a single count. The chain recombines TRBV3-1 with TRBJ1-1; D gene ambiguous. The CDR3 has 13 residues. The germline CDR1 and CDR2 sequences are LGHDT and YNNKEL (reference sequence). With 1 base removed from V and 6 bases from J, the gap between germline ends came to 9 bases. CDR3 nucleotides: TGTGCCAGCAGCCAAGCTCTTATGGCTGAAGCTTTCTTT. Translated: CASSQALMAEAFF.

V and J are TRBV27 and TRBJ2-3, with 8 nucleotides matching TRBD2. CDR1 is MNHEY and CDR2 is SMNVEV in the germline V gene (reference sequence). This CDR3 region has 16 residues. V shed 11 bases, J shed 6 bases, and the junction held 19 bases outside the gene matches. CDR3: CAGNPWAGGESDTQYF. The CDR3 DNA reads TGTGCCGGCAACCCCTGGGCGGGAGGAGAATCCGATACGCAGTATTTT.

This chain joins TRBV20-1 and TRBJ2-3, with 10 positions matching TRBD2. J was trimmed by 2 bases and V by 5 bases; bases with no gene match: 10. The CDR3 totals 16 residues. Looked up from germline, CDR1 is DFQATT and CDR2 is SNEGSKA (reference sequence). For the CDR3, the DNA is TGCAGTGCTTTTCCTCGGACTAGCGGACCCACAGATACGCAGTATTTT. This sequence encodes CSAFPRTSGPTDTQYF.

The V call is TRBV27, the J call TRBJ1-2; a weak D match, TRBD1 (5 bases). Per the germline V gene, CDR1 is MNHEY and CDR2 is SMNVEV (reference sequence). The length of the CDR3 is 13 residues. V was trimmed by 4 bases and J by 2 bases, leaving 8 bases between them. Here the CDR3 reads CASSWGTNYGYTF. As DNA, the CDR3 is TGTGCCAGCAGTTGGGGCACCAACTATGGCTACACCTTC.

The V gene is TRBV7-6, the J gene TRBJ2-3; 7 bases agree with TRBD1. The CDR3 extends over 15 amino acids. Germline V gives CDR1 SGHVS, CDR2 FNYEAQ. V shed 0 bases, J shed 8 bases, and the junction held 8 bases outside the gene matches. CDR3 loop: CASSLALQGKSTQYF. In DNA, the CDR3 is TGTGCCAGCAGCTTAGCGTTACAGGGGAAGAGTACGCAGTATTTT.

This clonotype occurred a few times. This chain connects TRBV11-2 to TRBJ2-3; 8 bases align to TRBD2. Germline V CDR1 and CDR2: SGHAT, FQNNGV. The trim removed 4 bases at V and 1 base at J, leaving 7 bases unmatched. The CDR3 totals 16 residues. The CDR3 loop reads CASSSIQRGRTDTQYF. The CDR3 nucleotides are TGTGCCAGCAGCTCGATCCAGCGGGGGCGCACAGATACGCAGTATTTT.

This clonotype was detected many times. The genes are TRBV18 and TRBJ2-7; 7 bases match TRBD1. Per the germline V gene, CDR1 is KGHSH and CDR2 is LQKENI. The V and J ends lost 4 bases and 0 bases, in that order; junction bases with no gene match: 3. There are 14 residues in the CDR3. CDR3 sequence (DNA): TGTGCCAGCTCACAGGGACAGCACTCCTACGAGCAGTACTTC. The encoded protein is CASSQGQHSYEQYF.

In its sample, this clonotype was seen once. Possible read error: a much larger clone is one base away. The chain has TRBV20-1 and TRBJ2-5, with a tentative D call TRBD2 (6 bases). Trimming cost V 3 bases and J 11 bases, with 19 bases left between them. Per germline, CDR1 DFQATT and CDR2 SNEGSKA (reference sequence). The CDR3 sequence is 13 residues long. Here the CDR3 DNA reads TGCAGTGCTAGGCAGGAGGGGTGGAATGAGCAGTACTTC. This sequence encodes CSARQEGWNEQYF.

With regard to this clonotype: The germline gene is not matched at one end of the junction; a read error may be the cause. The gene calls are TRBV7-9 and TRBJ1-2, with D perhaps TRBD1 (6 bases). The CDR3 is 16 residues long. In germline, CDR1 is SEHNR, CDR2 FQNEAQ (reference sequence). CDR3 coding DNA: TGTGCCAGCAGCTTAGCTTCGTCGAGGACAGCCTATGTCTACACCTTC. Its translation: CASSLASSRTAYVYTF.

The chain employs TRBV6-1 and TRBJ2-1; 10 positions agree with TRBD2. This CDR3 contains 16 residues. With 7 bases clipped from V and 4 bases from J, the junction kept 10 bases outside the gene matches. Germline CDR1 is MNHNS and CDR2 is SASEGT. In DNA, the CDR3 is TGTGCCAGCAAAGCAAGCGGGGGGGCTACTTACAATGAGCAGTTCTTC. The encoded protein is CASKASGGATYNEQFF.

This sequence joins TRBV6-5 and TRBJ2-7; 10 nucleotides line up with TRBD2. The trim removed 5 bases at V and 4 bases at J, leaving 14 bases unmatched. Germline V lookup: CDR1 MNHEY, CDR2 SVGAGI. CDR3 length: 17 amino acids. The CDR3 protein is CASSPSTGLAAAYEQYF. DNA for the CDR3: TGTGCCAGCAGTCCCTCGACCGGACTAGCGGCCGCTTACGAGCAGTACTTC.

V gene TRBV29-1 combines with J gene TRBJ2-1; TRBD2 agrees at 10 bases. Trimming at V came to 7 bases and at J to 12 bases, leaving 24 bases not matched to a gene. This CDR3 is 17 amino acids long. Germline V gives CDR1 SQVTM, CDR2 ANQGSEA. The CDR3 here is CSAKKEVAGGPRVRQFF. CDR3 DNA: TGCAGCGCCAAAAAAGAGGTAGCGGGGGGCCCCCGGGTAAGGCAGTTCTTC.

In regard to this clonotype: This may arise from a read error, as a much more abundant clone is one base away. V and J are TRBV5-1 and TRBJ2-7; D is undetermined. Trimming stripped 0 bases from V and 2 bases from J, with 12 bases between. The CDR3 has 15 amino acids. Germline V lookup: CDR1 SGHRS, CDR2 YFSETQ. For the CDR3, the DNA is TGCGCCAGCAGCTTGGAGACTGATGCAACCTACGAGCAGTACTTC. Amino acid sequence: CASSLETDATYEQYF.